This T cell receptor beta chain was profiled in a study of T-cell reconstitution after alpha-beta-depleted transplantation in children. Overall study findings and caveats: As was reported, about two months after transplant, alpha-beta T cells came from several hundred expanded graft clones.

In its sample, this clonotype was seen a few times. Its antigen is currently unknown. Unique molecular identifiers were used to barcode this TCRbeta library. TCRdb itself ran the PCR reads through MiXCR, one entry per CDR3 protein. Counted here are fewer than 700,000 distinct CDR3 sequences, 23% occurring once; the ten biggest clones make up about 14%. This receptor was identified in a boy under two years old who had a stem cell transplant for acute myeloid leukemia, so the T cells may come from the graft donor. The material was PBMCs, mostly from graft donor cells, obtained 360 days after TCRalphabeta/CD19-depleted stem cell transplant.

In DNA, the CDR3 is TGTGCCAGCAGCTTAGCTGGAGACAGGGCGAATTCACCCCTCCACTTT. It specifies CASSLAGDRANSPLHF. This rearrangement joins TRBV11-2 to TRBJ1-6; TRBD1 aligns across 7 bases. The J segment lost 7 bases and the V segment lost 1 base, leaving 7 bases of the junction unmatched. The V gene's germline CDR1 is SGHAT and CDR2 FQNNGV. The CDR3 sequence is 16 residues long.